Shown below are 23 T cell receptor beta chains from a single sample sequenced in a study of T cells in Graves' hyperthyroidism and ophthalmopathy. Researchers amplified the TCR beta CDR3 regions from RNA transcripts. A first-round RT-PCR of the TCR CDR3 used the HTBI primer set. TCRdb analysed the multiplex PCR reads with MiXCR anew, one entry per CDR3 protein. The data show about 560,000 distinct CDR3 sequences, with about a sixth seen just once and around 18% held by the top ten. Sequencing input: blood. The source is a woman younger than 30 with Graves' hyperthyroidism.

V is TRBV12-3 or TRBV12-4 and J is TRBJ2-1; 10 bases fit TRBD2. The CDR3 loop spans 15 amino acids. The V gene end was trimmed by 0 bases and the J gene end by 6 bases; junction bases not matched to a gene: 2. The DNA for the CDR3 is TGTGCCAGCAGTTTAGCTAGCGGGGGGTTCAATGAGCAGTTCTTC. This translates into CASSLASGGFNEQFF.

This clonotype was observed at least ten times. The CDR3, as DNA: TGTGCCAGCAGCCAAACCCAAGAGACCCAGTACTTC. This translates into CASSQTQETQYF. V usage is TRBV3-1 and J usage is TRBJ2-5, with D unclear. The CDR3 contains 12 residues. Germline CDR1 reads LGHDT; CDR2 reads YNNKEL (reference sequence). Trimming removed 2 bases at V and 1 base at J, with 2 bases between.

The sample holds a few counts of this clonotype. The CDR3 reads CSVATGRLQTQYF. CDR3 nucleotide sequence: TGCAGCGTTGCGACAGGGCGCCTACAGACCCAGTACTTC. This chain joins TRBV29-1 and TRBJ2-5; TRBD1 aligns across 7 bases. Germline CDR1 and CDR2: SQVTM and ANQGSEA. Losses at the gene ends were 4 bases for V and 6 bases for J; bases not matched to a gene: 8. The CDR3 has 13 residues.

This chain links TRBV7-9 with TRBJ1-4; the D gene is possibly TRBD1 (5 bases). The CDR3 is 15 residues long. Germline CDR1 is SEHNR and CDR2 is FQNEAQ (reference sequence). Trimming removed 1 base from V and 5 bases from J, with 11 bases in between. CDR3 nucleotide sequence: TGTGCCAGCAGCTTAGTTTTGGGGCGCAATGAAAAACTGTTTTTT. Encoded protein: CASSLVLGRNEKLFF.

This clonotype was detected only a few times. The rearrangement uses TRBV3-1 and TRBJ2-3, with 11 positions matching TRBD2. Trimming cost V 4 bases and J 3 bases; bases outside gene matches: 12. The CDR3 runs 18 residues. Germline-derived CDR1 and CDR2 are LGHDT and YNNKEL (reference sequence). CDR3 in DNA: TGTGCCAGCAGCCTACTTTCATCACTAGCGGGGGATACAGATACGCAGTATTTT. It is translated as CASSLLSSLAGDTDTQYF.

The rearrangement uses TRBV20-1 and TRBJ2-2; D is possibly TRBD2 (6 bases). Trimming left V 3 bases short and J 0 bases short, with 11 bases between. Germline values: CDR1 DFQATT, CDR2 SNEGSKA (reference sequence). This CDR3 is built from 15 residues. CDR3: CSASYGGPNTGELFF. The CDR3 DNA reads TGCAGTGCTAGCTACGGGGGACCGAACACCGGGGAGCTGTTTTTT.

This clonotype was counted many times. This chain uses TRBV10-3 with TRBJ2-3; no firm D call. From germline, CDR1 is ENHRY and CDR2 SYGVKD. V dropped 3 bases and J dropped 2 bases, with 12 bases sitting between them. CDR3 length: 15 residues. The CDR3 region is CAISDRSRNTDTQYF. CDR3 bases: TGTGCCATCAGTGATCGATCCAGGAACACAGATACGCAGTATTTT.

The chain carries TRBV14 and TRBJ2-7; D gene unclear. CDR3 length equals 12 residues. Trimming pared 2 bases from V and 6 bases from J, leaving 8 bases between. Germline V gene sequence: CDR1 SGHDN, CDR2 FVKESK. CDR3 bases: TGTGCCAGCAGCCAATTCGCGTTCGAGCAGTACTTC. Its protein is CASSQFAFEQYF. Full variable domain (remainder filled in from reference TRBV14 and TRBJ2-7): EAGVTQFPSHSVIEKGQTVTLRCDPISGHDNLYWYRRVMGKEIKFLLHFVKESKQDESGMPNNRFLAERTGGTYSTLKVQPAELEDSGVYFCASSQFAFEQYFGPGTRLTVT.

This clonotype was counted at least ten times. The chain links TRBV28 to TRBJ2-7; 7 nucleotides agree with TRBD1. CDR1 is MDHEN, CDR2 SYDVKM, per germline. V shed 8 bases, J shed 4 bases, and the junction held 17 bases outside the gene matches. The CDR3 is made up of 16 amino acids. The CDR3 DNA follows: TGTGCCAGCTCCCTTTTGACAGGGTTGATTGGGTACGAGCAGTACTTC. It encodes CASSLLTGLIGYEQYF.

This chain uses TRBV18 with TRBJ1-1; 10 bases are shared with TRBD1. CDR3 length equals 15 residues. Germline CDR1 reads KGHSH; CDR2 reads LQKENI. J lost 5 bases, V lost 0 bases, and 3 bases had no gene match. CDR3: CASSPPGQGRTEAFF. DNA of the CDR3: TGTGCCAGCTCACCACCGGGACAGGGGAGGACTGAAGCTTTCTTT.

This clonotype was seen at least ten times. V usage is TRBV7-2 and J usage is TRBJ2-7, with 7 nucleotides matching TRBD1. The CDR3 spans 16 residues. V lost 3 bases, J lost 2 bases, and 10 bases stayed unmatched. Germline CDR1 SGHTA, CDR2 FQGNSA. CDR3 amino acids: CASSFQFVGQTYEQYF. DNA for the CDR3: TGTGCCAGCAGCTTCCAGTTCGTGGGACAGACCTACGAGCAGTACTTC.

On this clonotype: At one end the junction does not follow the germline gene, possibly because of a read error. V gene TRBV20-1 combines with J gene TRBJ1-5; D is unclear. Germline CDR1 is DFQATT and CDR2 is SNEGSKA (reference sequence). The CDR3 loop spans 15 amino acids. CDR3 nucleotide sequence: TGCAGTGCTAGAGCCTCGGGAGTTAGCAATCAGCTCCAGCATTTT. Its protein product is CSARASGVSNQLQHF.

This chain joins TRBV12-3 or TRBV12-4 and TRBJ1-2; D remains unclear. The CDR3 consists of 13 residues. V shed 3 bases and J shed 4 bases, with 9 bases lying between them. The chain's CDR3 is CASSFGYTYGYTF. The CDR3 nucleotides are TGTGCCAGCAGTTTTGGTTATACCTATGGCTACACCTTC.

This clonotype was seen a few times. The rearrangement joins TRBV18 to TRBJ2-7, with TRBD2 matching over 7 bases. CDR1 and CDR2 from the germline V gene are KGHSH and LQKENI. J lost 5 bases, V lost 3 bases, and 13 bases had no gene match. The CDR3 totals 16 residues. CDR3 nucleotide sequence: TGTGCCAGCTCACCCGAACGGGCGGGAGTGTCCCACGAGCAGTACTTC. Amino acids: CASSPERAGVSHEQYF.

The CDR3 DNA reads TGTGCCAGCAGCAAGGGACTAGCGGCCACCGGGGAGCTGTTTTTT. This gives the protein CASSKGLAATGELFF. The chain carries TRBV13 and TRBJ2-2; 11 positions match TRBD2. Germline CDR1 PRHDT, CDR2 FYEKMQ (reference sequence). There are 15 residues in the CDR3. V dropped 5 bases and J dropped 4; count of bases not matched to a gene: 3.

This clonotype came up a few times. The chain carries TRBV28 and TRBJ2-3; 8 bases align to TRBD2. The CDR3 consists of 16 residues. The germline V gene encodes CDR1 MDHEN and CDR2 SYDVKM. With 7 bases clipped from V and 6 bases from J, the junction kept 15 bases outside the gene matches. The CDR3 DNA follows: TGTGCCAGCACCCGGGGGGGGGTCCCTGACTTGGATACGCAGTATTTT. It codes for CASTRGGVPDLDTQYF.

Note on this clonotype: A much larger clone differs by one base, so this may be a read error. The chain combines TRBV24-1 with TRBJ2-5; D may be TRBD1 or TRBD2 (5 bases each). There are 15 residues in the CDR3. Germline assignment: CDR1 KGHDR and CDR2 SFDVKD. Trimming pared 4 bases from V and 4 bases from J, leaving 15 bases between. The CDR3 nucleotides read TGTGCCACCAGTGAACGGGGCCTCCCTGTAGAGACCCAGTACTTC. Protein sequence: CATSERGLPVETQYF.

This clonotype was observed many times. This CDR3 is CASSVYAGTGYNEQFF. DNA of the CDR3: TGTGCCAGCAGCGTTTACGCCGGGACAGGATACAATGAGCAGTTCTTC. V usage is TRBV7-9 and J usage is TRBJ2-1; 8 bases are a match to TRBD1. J gave up 4 bases and V 5 bases, and 10 bases lay outside the gene matches. The CDR3 has 16 residues. Germline CDR1 reads SEHNR; CDR2 reads FQNEAQ (reference sequence).

This rearrangement joins TRBV5-4 to TRBJ1-1; 10 nucleotides agree with TRBD1. The length of the CDR3 is 15 residues. V shed 5 bases and J 0 bases; nucleotides not matched to a gene: 4. Germline assignment: CDR1 SGHNT and CDR2 YYREEE (reference sequence). The CDR3 bases are TGTGCCAGCAGGGGGGGACAGGGGTTGAACACTGAAGCTTTCTTT. It encodes CASRGGQGLNTEAFF.

This clonotype occurred a few times. V and J are TRBV12-3 or TRBV12-4 and TRBJ2-1; possible D gene TRBD1, 5 bases. The length of the CDR3 is 12 residues. Between the trimmed V and J ends, which lost 5 bases and 10 bases, there was a span of 12 bases. CDR3 amino acids: CASSGAGWEQFF. For the CDR3, the DNA is TGTGCCAGCAGTGGGGCCGGGTGGGAGCAGTTCTTC.

This clonotype was detected ten times or more. This chain joins TRBV20-1 and TRBJ2-1; D unclear. Trimming cost V 1 base and J 6 bases, with 10 bases left between them. The CDR3 length is 13 residues. Looked up from germline, CDR1 is DFQATT and CDR2 is SNEGSKA (reference sequence). The CDR3 loop is CSARGLDTNEQFF. DNA for the CDR3: TGCAGTGCTAGAGGACTGGATACCAATGAGCAGTTCTTC.

The chain combines TRBV7-2 with TRBJ2-7; 10 positions match TRBD2. The ends lost 5 bases at V and 5 bases at J; junction bases unmatched: 12. The CDR3 contains 16 residues. Per germline, CDR1 SGHTA and CDR2 FQGNSA. CDR3 loop: CASSPLFASGSDEQYF. The CDR3 DNA reads as TGTGCCAGCAGCCCCCTCTTTGCTAGCGGGAGCGACGAGCAGTACTTC.

This clonotype came up a few times. The J gene is TRBJ2-7, the V gene TRBV5-1; unclear D gene. The V and J ends lost 0 bases and 3 bases respectively, with 13 bases between them. The CDR3 sequence is 15 residues long. Germline V gene lookup returns CDR1 SGHRS and CDR2 YFSETQ. CDR3 sequence reads: CASSLDVGFSYEQYF. As DNA, the CDR3 is TGCGCCAGCAGCTTGGATGTGGGATTCAGCTACGAGCAGTACTTC.